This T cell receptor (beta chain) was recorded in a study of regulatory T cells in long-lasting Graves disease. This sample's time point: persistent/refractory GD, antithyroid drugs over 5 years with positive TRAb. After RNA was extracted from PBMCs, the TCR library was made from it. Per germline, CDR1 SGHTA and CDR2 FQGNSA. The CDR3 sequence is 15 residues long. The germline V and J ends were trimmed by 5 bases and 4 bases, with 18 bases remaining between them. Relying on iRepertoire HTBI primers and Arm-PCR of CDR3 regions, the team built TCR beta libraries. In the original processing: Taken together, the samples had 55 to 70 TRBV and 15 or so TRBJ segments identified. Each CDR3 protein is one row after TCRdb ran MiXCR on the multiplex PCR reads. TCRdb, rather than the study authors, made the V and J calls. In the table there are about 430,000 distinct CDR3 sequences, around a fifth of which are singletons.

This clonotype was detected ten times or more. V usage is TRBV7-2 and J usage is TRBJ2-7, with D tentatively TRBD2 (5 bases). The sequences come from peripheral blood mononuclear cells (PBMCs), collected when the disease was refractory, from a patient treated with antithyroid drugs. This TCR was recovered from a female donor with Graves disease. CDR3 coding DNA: TGTGCCAGCAGCGACCGAAGAGGGAGTGGGTACGAGCAGTACTTC. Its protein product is CASSDRRGSGYEQYF. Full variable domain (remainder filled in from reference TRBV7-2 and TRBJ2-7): GAGVSQSPSNKVTEKGKDVELRCDPISGHTALYWYRQSLGQGLEFLIYFQGNSAPDKSGLPSDRFSAERTGGSVSTLTIQRTQQEDSAVYLCASSDRRGSGYEQYFGPGTRLTVT.